The 11 T cell receptor beta chains below were found in one sample sequenced in a study of shared clonotypes between healthy human individuals. As defined, naive CD8 cells were CD45RO-negative and positively selected for CCR7, with terminally differentiated effector memory CD45RA+ cells excluded. Assay used: immunoSEQ multiplex PCR; TCRdb lists only in-frame clones, some missing. The table includes about 1.9 million clones, 80% to 95% detected once. Sequencing was done on a sample of naive CD8+ T cells from PBMCs. The receptor source for this set is a man between 18 and 29 years old in good health. Some clones in this sample may be carry-over from other donors' samples.

V usage is TRBV11-3 and J usage is TRBJ2-1, with D perhaps given as TRBD1 or TRBD2 (5 bases each). Germline V gives CDR1 SGHNT, CDR2 YENEEA. The V gene lost 1 base and the J gene lost 3 bases, with 10 bases spanning the gap. The CDR3 contains 15 residues. In DNA, the CDR3 is TGTGCCAGCAGCTTAGGTGGGGACCTCTACAATGAGCAGTTCTTC. It is translated as CASSLGGDLYNEQFF.

This chain connects TRBV11-2 to TRBJ2-4, with a weak D call TRBD1 (6 bases). Germline-derived CDR1 and CDR2 are SGHAT and FQNNGV. The CDR3 runs to 19 residues. Trimming took 1 base from V and 0 from J, leaving 19 bases between them. The CDR3 DNA is TGTGCCAGCAGCTTAGGTGTTAGAAGACAGGCGAGAGCCAAAAACATTCAGTACTTC. Translating it yields CASSLGVRRQARAKNIQYF.

The chain couples TRBV30 to TRBJ1-2; perhaps TRBD1 as D (6 bases). Per the germline V gene, CDR1 is GTSNPN and CDR2 is SVGIG (reference sequence). Trimming left V 0 bases short and J 2 bases short, with 16 bases between. CDR3 length: 16 residues. CDR3 coding DNA: TGTGCCTGGAGTGTCTACGCCCGACAGGAAAACTATGGCTACACCTTC. It is translated as CAWSVYARQENYGYTF.

The chain combines TRBV27 with TRBJ1-3, with D possibly TRBD1 on 6 matching bases. The CDR3 extends over 16 amino acids. Trimming removed 3 bases at V and 3 bases at J, with 15 bases between. CDR1 is MNHEY and CDR2 is SMNVEV in the germline V gene (reference sequence). The CDR3 sequence: CASSFGPGADGNTIYF. The CDR3 nucleotides are TGTGCCAGCAGTTTCGGCCCAGGGGCTGATGGAAACACCATATATTTT.

This sequence joins TRBV18 and TRBJ2-7; 8 bases align to TRBD1. The CDR3 consists of 19 residues. J was trimmed by 0 bases and V by 0 bases; bases with no gene match: 13. Germline V lookup: CDR1 KGHSH, CDR2 LQKENI. CDR3 loop: CASSPPGLSWTGSSYEQYF. CDR3 sequence (DNA): TGTGCCAGCTCACCACCGGGTTTGTCATGGACAGGGAGCTCCTACGAGCAGTACTTC.

This clone was observed a few times. The chain employs TRBV11-2 and TRBJ1-1; TRBD1 might be the D (6 bases). Germline CDR1 reads SGHAT; CDR2 reads FQNNGV. The CDR3 has 12 amino acids. V was shortened by 5 bases and J by 8 bases, with 12 bases between the two germline ends. CDR3 nucleotides: TGTGCCAGCAGCGCCGGACAGCCCGAAGCTTTCTTT. Amino acid sequence: CASSAGQPEAFF.

The gene calls are TRBV7-6 and TRBJ2-7; no clear D. The ends were cut back, 2 bases at V and 6 bases at J, with 14 bases in the middle. CDR3 length: 14 residues. The germline V gene encodes CDR1 SGHVS and CDR2 FNYEAQ. CDR3 in DNA: TGTGCCAGCAGCTTAAGGGATAGGGATGGCGAGCAGTACTTC. Translation gives CASSLRDRDGEQYF.

This chain links TRBV6-5 with TRBJ1-6; D unclear. The germline CDR1 and CDR2 sequences are MNHEY and SVGAGI. Deletions cut 2 bases from V and 9 bases from J, with 11 bases between. This CDR3 has 14 amino acids. CDR3 nucleotide sequence: TGTGCCAGCAGTTACAGGGAGACGGGTTCACCCCTCCACTTT. Encoded protein: CASSYRETGSPLHF.

Note on this clone: Other nucleotide sequences in the sample specify the same CDR3. The chain is built from TRBV18 and TRBJ2-7; D may be TRBD1 (5 bases). The germline CDR1 and CDR2 sequences are KGHSH and LQKENI. V was clipped by 2 bases and J by 6 bases, with 14 bases between them. The CDR3 is 14 amino acids. CDR3 loop: CASSPARGALEQYF. The CDR3 DNA reads TGTGCCAGCTCACCAGCACGTGGGGCCCTCGAGCAGTACTTC.

This chain joins TRBV11-2 and TRBJ1-1; D is ambiguous. CDR1 and CDR2 from the germline V gene are SGHAT and FQNNGV. This CDR3 contains 14 residues. Trimming took off 3 bases at V and 2 bases at J, with 10 bases between the two ends. The CDR3 is CASSFGSTNTEAFF. The CDR3 bases are TGTGCCAGCAGCTTCGGGAGTACCAACACTGAAGCTTTCTTT. Looking up the rest from reference TRBV11-2 and TRBJ1-1 gives the full variable domain: EAGVAQSPRYKIIEKRQSVAFWCNPISGHATLYWYQQILGQGPKLLIQFQNNGVVDDSQLPKDRFSAERLKGVDSTLKIQPAKLEDSAVYLCASSFGSTNTEAFFGQGTRLTVV.

As concerns this clone: Other DNA variants within this sample encode the same CDR3. This rearrangement joins TRBV27 to TRBJ2-7, with 10 bases aligning to TRBD1. CDR1 is MNHEY and CDR2 is SMNVEV in the germline V gene (reference sequence). This CDR3 contains 14 residues. The junction had 6 bases not matched to a gene; V was cut back by 6 bases and J by 4 bases. This CDR3 reads CASSPGTGVYEQYF. The CDR3 DNA follows: TGTGCCAGCAGCCCCGGGACAGGGGTATACGAGCAGTACTTC.